This T cell receptor beta chain originates from a study of T-cell reconstitution after alpha-beta-depleted transplantation in children. This clonotype was observed many times. This CDR3 spans 15 amino acids. Trimming left V 0 bases short and J 1 base short, with 10 bases between. CDR1 LGHNA and CDR2 YSLEER come from the germline V gene. Researchers prepared the TCRbeta library using unique molecular identifiers, the study reports. TCRdb fed the PCR reads into MiXCR, producing one record per CDR3 protein. The sample has roughly 120,000 distinct CDR3 sequences; under 13% are singletons. The receptor's source is a human donor who donated a stem cell graft to a child with acute lymphoblastic leukemia. This rearrangement joins TRBV4-3 to TRBJ2-7, with D possibly called TRBD1 or TRBD2 (5 bases each). Sequencing used PBMCs from the stem cell graft donor, obtained from the stem cell graft. The CDR3 sequence: CASSQDSRGSYEQYF. As DNA, the CDR3 is TGCGCCAGCAGCCAAGATTCGAGGGGTTCCTACGAGCAGTACTTC.